This TCR beta chain was obtained from a study of T-cell reconstitution after alpha-beta-depleted transplantation in children. Unique molecular identifiers featured in how the TCRbeta library was prepared. In TCRdb, the PCR reads were re-called with MiXCR into one record per CDR3 protein. Found here are 350,000 to 400,000 distinct CDR3 sequences, about an eighth of them singletons; the top ten hold around 4.1%. Trimming took 6 bases from V and 2 from J; bases not matched to a gene: 5. Germline V gene data show CDR1 as MDHEN and CDR2 as SYDVKM. The CDR3 length is 15 residues. Material: PBMCs, obtained from the stem cell graft. The sequence derives from a human donor who donated a stem cell graft to a child with Fanconi anemia. V gene TRBV28 combines with J gene TRBJ2-7; the match to TRBD2 covers 12 bases. The DNA of the CDR3 is TGTGCCAGCAGCCAGAGACTAGCGGGGGCCTACGAGCAGTACGTC. Amino acids: CASSQRLAGAYEQYV.